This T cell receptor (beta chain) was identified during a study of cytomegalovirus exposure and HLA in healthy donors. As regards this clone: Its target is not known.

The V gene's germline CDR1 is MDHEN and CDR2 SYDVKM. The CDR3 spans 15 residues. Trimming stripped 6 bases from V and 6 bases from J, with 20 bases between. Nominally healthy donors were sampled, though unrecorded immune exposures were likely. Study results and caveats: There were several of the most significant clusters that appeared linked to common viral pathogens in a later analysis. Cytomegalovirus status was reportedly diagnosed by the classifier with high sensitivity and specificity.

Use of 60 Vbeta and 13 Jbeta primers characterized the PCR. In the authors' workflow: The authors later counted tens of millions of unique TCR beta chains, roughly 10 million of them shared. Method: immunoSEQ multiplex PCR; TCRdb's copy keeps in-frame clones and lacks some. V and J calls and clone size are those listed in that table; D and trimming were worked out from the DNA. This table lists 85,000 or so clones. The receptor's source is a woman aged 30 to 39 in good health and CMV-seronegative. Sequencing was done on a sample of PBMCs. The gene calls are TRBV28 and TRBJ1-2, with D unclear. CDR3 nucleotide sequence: TGTGCCAGCAGCGCCCGAGGTAGACGTCGGAATGGCTACACCTTC. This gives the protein CASSARGRRRNGYTF.